The 19 T cell receptor beta chains listed next were all sequenced from one sample in a study of memory CD4+ T cells and cytomegalovirus serostatus. The sort gate was single viable CD3+CD4+CD8-CD45RO+ cells for memory CD4+ T cells. The protocol was immunoSEQ multiplex PCR, while the TCRdb copy is restricted to in-frame clones and leaves out a portion. The data hold tens of thousands of clones, with about 76% observed a single time. The sample was memory CD4+ T cells from blood. Receptors were obtained from an adult in good health and CMV-seropositive.

CDR3 DNA sequence: TGTGCCAGCAGCGACGGGACAGGGGGCACCGGGGAGCTGTTTTTT. Translation gives CASSDGTGGTGELFF. This chain joins TRBV2 and TRBJ2-2; TRBD1 matches 11 bases. The CDR3 spans 15 residues. The germline V gene has CDR1 SNHLY and CDR2 FYNNEI. The J segment lost 4 bases and the V segment lost 6 bases, leaving 4 bases of the junction unmatched.

This chain uses TRBV4-3 with TRBJ2-2, with D unclear. CDR3 length: 13 amino acids. The germline V gene has CDR1 LGHNA and CDR2 YSLEER. V lost 3 bases, J lost 7 bases, and 9 bases lay in between. The CDR3 nucleotides read TGCGCCAGCAGCCAGCCAAGAGTCGGGGAGCTGTTTTTT. This sequence encodes CASSQPRVGELFF.

The CDR3 reads CASSVGTGADTQYF. The CDR3 coding sequence is TGTGCCAGCAGCGTAGGGACAGGGGCAGATACGCAGTATTTT. V usage is TRBV9 and J usage is TRBJ2-3; 9 bases are a match to TRBD1. There are 14 residues in the CDR3. CDR1 and CDR2 from the germline V gene are SGDLS and YYNGEE. V shed 0 bases, J shed 4 bases, and the junction held 0 bases outside the gene matches.

This clone has more than one count but fewer than ten. V gene TRBV4-3 combines with J gene TRBJ2-3; tentatively, D is TRBD1 or TRBD2 (5 bases each). CDR1 LGHNA and CDR2 YSLEER come from the germline V gene. This CDR3 has 17 residues. V shed 4 bases and J shed 2 bases, with 19 bases lying between them. The CDR3 region is CASSRRGRSASTDTQYF. CDR3 nucleotide sequence: TGCGCCAGCAGCCGACGGGGCAGAAGCGCTTCCACAGATACGCAGTATTTT.

The rearrangement links TRBV5-5 to TRBJ2-2; tentative D call: TRBD2 (5 bases). CDR1 SGHKS and CDR2 YYEKEE come from the germline V gene (reference sequence). This CDR3 spans 13 amino acids. V lost 0 bases and J 6 bases, leaving 6 bases between the germline ends. The CDR3 protein is CASSLASSGELFF. CDR3 DNA sequence: TGTGCCAGCAGCTTGGCTAGCTCCGGGGAGCTGTTTTTT.

The gene calls are TRBV5-1 and TRBJ2-3; D is possibly TRBD2 (5 bases). The CDR3 is 14 amino acids. The V end lost 7 bases, the J end lost 5 bases, and 17 bases lay between the germline ends. Germline CDR1 reads SGHRS; CDR2 reads YFSETQ. For the CDR3, the DNA is TGCGCCAGCGGGATACTAGATTCGGAAGATACGCAGTATTTT. This sequence encodes CASGILDSEDTQYF.

In nucleotides, the CDR3 is TGTGCCAGCAGCTCCCCCGGGACCGGCAACACCGGGGAGCTGTTTTTT. This gives the protein CASSSPGTGNTGELFF. V usage is TRBV5-4 and J usage is TRBJ2-2; D might be TRBD1 or TRBD2, each matching 5 bases. This CDR3 is 16 amino acids long. Germline loops: CDR1 SGHNT, CDR2 YYREEE (reference sequence). V was trimmed by 3 bases and J by 2 bases, leaving 14 bases between them. The complete variable domain, with remaining parts taken from reference TRBV5-4 and TRBJ2-2, reads ETGVTQSPTHLIKTRGQQVTLRCSSQSGHNTVSWYQQALGQGPQFIFQYYREEENGRGNFPPRFSGLQFPNYSSELNVNALELDDSALYLCASSSPGTGNTGELFFGEGSRLTVL.

This sequence joins TRBV7-2 and TRBJ2-7; TRBD2 agrees at 14 bases. Germline V gene lookup returns CDR1 SGHTA and CDR2 FQGNSA. Germline trimming cut 5 bases from V and 1 base from J; bases unmatched to any gene: 1. This CDR3 is 15 amino acids long. The CDR3 DNA sequence: TGTGCCAGCAGCCGACTAGCGGGAGGGTCCTACGAGCAGTACTTC. Translation: CASSRLAGGSYEQYF. The whole variable domain, filled in from reference TRBV7-2 and TRBJ2-7, reads GAGVSQSPSNKVTEKGKDVELRCDPISGHTALYWYRQSLGQGLEFLIYFQGNSAPDKSGLPSDRFSAERTGGSVSTLTIQRTQQEDSAVYLCASSRLAGGSYEQYFGPGTRLTVT.

The V gene is TRBV18, the J gene TRBJ1-3; weak D call: TRBD1 (5 bases). Germline V gene data show CDR1 as KGHSH and CDR2 as LQKENI. V was clipped by 3 bases and J by 5 bases, with 14 bases between them. This CDR3 region has 15 residues. The CDR3 region is CASSPLGGARNTIYF. The CDR3, as DNA: TGTGCCAGCTCACCCCTCGGAGGGGCTAGAAACACCATATATTTT.

V usage is TRBV29-1 and J usage is TRBJ2-3; the D call may be TRBD1 or TRBD2 (5 bases each). V was pared by 7 bases and J by 4 bases, with 15 bases between. Germline CDR1 is SQVTM and CDR2 is ANQGSEA. The CDR3 has 13 amino acids. The CDR3 DNA reads TGCAGCGGTCGGGGTGGGGCCGCAGATACGCAGTATTTT. This sequence encodes CSGRGGAADTQYF.

V usage is TRBV7-2 and J usage is TRBJ2-2, with a tentative D call TRBD2 (6 bases). V lost 5 bases to trimming and J lost 4 bases, with 14 bases between them. The CDR3 extends over 15 amino acids. The germline CDR1 and CDR2 sequences are SGHTA and FQGNSA. CDR3 nucleotides: TGTGCCAGCAGCACAGACGGGAGAGGCACCGGGGAGCTGTTTTTT. It is translated as CASSTDGRGTGELFF.

V and J are TRBV12-2 and TRBJ2-6; the tabulated D call, TRBD1, remains unverified against the DNA. TRBV12-2 is an annotated pseudogene. This CDR3 has 21 amino acids. The chain's CDR3 is CASRSCYFGQGWRSGANVLTF. The CDR3 DNA follows: TGTGCAAGTCGCTCCTGCTATTTCGGACAGGGGTGGAGATCTGGGGCCAACGTCCTGACTTTC.

The chain recombines TRBV5-1 with TRBJ2-2; 9 positions agree with TRBD2. The CDR3 has 15 residues. Trimming at V came to 4 bases and at J to 2 bases, leaving 3 bases not matched to a gene. Germline V gene data show CDR1 as SGHRS and CDR2 as YFSETQ. CDR3 sequence reads: CASSRSGGNTGELFF. The DNA of the CDR3 is TGCGCCAGCAGCCGTAGCGGGGGAAACACCGGGGAGCTGTTTTTT.

The CDR3 reads CASSLGLNVYGYTF. In DNA, the CDR3 is TGTGCCAGCAGTTTAGGACTGAACGTCTATGGCTACACCTTC. The chain couples TRBV28 to TRBJ1-2, with D unclear. The CDR3 is 14 residues long. Germline CDR1 MDHEN, CDR2 SYDVKM. V was clipped by 2 bases and J by 4 bases, with 11 bases between them.

This clone occurred once. This sequence joins TRBV6-1 and TRBJ2-7, with a possible D match to TRBD1 (6 bases). V shed 7 bases and J shed 4 bases, with 17 bases lying between them. The CDR3 is made up of 14 amino acids. Germline CDR1 MNHNS, CDR2 SASEGT. The DNA for the CDR3 is TGTGCCAGCAAGCCAGGACAGTACTTATACGAGCAGTACTTC. Translated, it gives CASKPGQYLYEQYF.

This chain uses TRBV11-2 with TRBJ2-1, with 9 bases matching TRBD2. Unmatched junction bases numbered 8, after V lost 4 bases and J lost 4 bases. The CDR3 totals 16 residues. Germline CDR1 reads SGHAT; CDR2 reads FQNNGV. CDR3 DNA: TGTGCCAGCAGCTCGGACAGCGGGGGGACTTACAATGAGCAGTTCTTC. Its translation is CASSSDSGGTYNEQFF.

The chain joins TRBV11-3 to TRBJ1-1; TRBD1 might be the D (5 bases). In germline, CDR1 is SGHNT, CDR2 YENEEA. This CDR3 has 13 amino acids. Trimming pared 5 bases from V and 0 bases from J, leaving 7 bases between. CDR3 nucleotides: TGTGCCAGCAGCCCAGGGCTGAACACTGAAGCTTTCTTT. It is translated as CASSPGLNTEAFF.

CDR3 residues: CASSLEPETSGDNEQFF. The CDR3 region has the DNA TGCGCCAGCAGCTTGGAACCGGAGACTAGCGGGGATAATGAGCAGTTCTTC. The chain recombines TRBV5-1 with TRBJ2-1; 11 bases match TRBD2. Per germline, CDR1 SGHRS and CDR2 YFSETQ. V lost 0 bases and J lost 7; bases outside the gene matches: 9. The CDR3 length is 17 residues.

This clone was observed a few times. The chain has TRBV6-5 and TRBJ1-4, with D maybe TRBD1 (5 bases). Trimming left V 4 bases short and J 2 bases short, with 11 bases between. This CDR3 contains 15 residues. Per germline, CDR1 MNHEY and CDR2 SVGAGI. CDR3 in amino acids: CASSSDSFTNEKLFF. In nucleotides, the CDR3 is TGTGCCAGCAGTTCAGACAGTTTCACTAATGAAAAACTGTTTTTT.